This TCR beta chain was identified during a study of cytomegalovirus exposure and HLA in healthy donors. Study-wide findings and caveats: It was taken for granted in presence/absence analyses that sequencing depth across donors was roughly uniform.

It was with 60 Vbeta and 13 Jbeta primers that the PCR ran. Assay: immunoSEQ multiplex PCR; the TCRdb copy retains only in-frame clones and omits some. The sample yields roughly 150,000 clones, roughly 70% seen once. Note on this clone: Its cognate antigen is unknown.

Trimming at V came to 4 bases and at J to 10 bases, leaving 8 bases not matched to a gene. The CDR3 sequence is 14 residues long. Germline values: CDR1 SGHAT, CDR2 FQNNGV. The origin of this receptor is a woman younger than 35 in good health and CMV-seropositive. The V call is TRBV11-2, the J call TRBJ2-2, with TRBD1 identical over 8 bases. The sample taken for sequencing was PBMCs. CDR3 amino acids: CASSSDRDELELFF. As DNA, the CDR3 is TGTGCCAGCAGCTCGGACAGGGATGAGCTGGAGCTGTTTTTT.